The clone carrying this T cell receptor (beta chain) has just a few counts. What it binds is unknown. This sample is part of a study of cytomegalovirus exposure and HLA in healthy donors. Study outcomes and limitations: Researchers reportedly found TCR beta sequences accurately predicted most subjects' HLA-A and HLA-B alleles. Earlier analysis yielded a pattern in which most TCR beta V segments were productive about 90% or about 30% of the time. In vitro assays verified that a few CMV-associated chains recognized CMV antigens specifically.

PCR employed 60 Vbeta and 13 Jbeta primers. TCRdb keeps only in-frame clones here, not all; method: immunoSEQ multiplex PCR. The data contain 100,000 to 150,000 clones, about 80% of them singletons. Participants comprised healthy donors of bone marrow. The CDR3 extends over 14 amino acids. V was pared by 0 bases and J by 7 bases, with 10 bases between. Germline-derived CDR1 and CDR2 are MNHEY and SVGAGI. The receptor's source is a woman between 40 and 55 years old in good health and CMV-seronegative. The sequenced sample consisted of PBMCs. This chain connects TRBV6-5 to TRBJ2-1; unclear D gene. The CDR3, as DNA: TGTGCCAGCAGTTACTCGCTCCGGTCTAATGAGCAGTTCTTC. Amino acid sequence: CASSYSLRSNEQFF.